A single T cell receptor beta chain is shown here with its context. Antigen specificity is unknown. This sample stems from a study of T cell responses to AZD1222 COVID-19 vaccine. V lost 0 bases to trimming and J lost 5 bases, with 6 bases between them. The CDR3 length is 13 residues. Germline V gives CDR1 SGHRS, CDR2 YFSETQ. Study observations and caveats: The number of AZD1222 recipients seropositive at baseline was only 5 to 7. The study found vaccine-associated CD4 TCRs spanning spike, dominant at 160-218 and 743-854.

The repertoire was sequenced with immunoSEQ multiplex PCR; TCRdb's copy has only in-frame clones and lacks some. The sample has approximately 79,000 clones; more than 70% are singletons. This material consisted of peripheral blood, taken on day 0 of AZD1222 vaccination. This receptor was taken from an adult in good health. The rearrangement joins TRBV5-1 to TRBJ2-4; D uncertain. The CDR3 DNA follows: TGCGCCAGCAGCTTGGGGGAACAAAACATTCAGTACTTC. Protein sequence: CASSLGEQNIQYF.